The T cell receptor (beta chain) described here comes from a study of blood T cell repertoires in COVID-19. This clone has ten or more counts. Deletions cut 8 bases from V and 0 bases from J, with 8 bases between. The germline CDR1 and CDR2 sequences are MGHDK and SYGVNS. There are 13 residues in the CDR3. Profiling relied on immunoSEQ multiplex PCR, and the TCRdb table lists in-frame clones only, not all of them. The table includes about 140,000 clones, nearly 90% detected once. This chain joins TRBV25-1 and TRBJ1-3, with unresolved D. The sequenced sample was peripheral blood. The sequence was obtained from a man aged 65-85 years with acute or convalescent COVID-19. CDR3 protein: CASAASSGNTIYF. The CDR3 DNA sequence: TGTGCCAGCGCAGCGAGCTCTGGAAACACCATATATTTT.